Detailed here is one T cell receptor (beta chain). What it recognizes is unknown. V was trimmed by 6 bases and J by 4 bases, leaving 16 bases between them. Germline V CDR1 and CDR2: SEHNR, FQNEAQ (reference sequence). The CDR3 contains 14 residues. The sample is drawn from a study of T cell responses to AZD1222 COVID-19 vaccine. General observations from the study: Donor demographics were predominantly white British with a female majority; clonal diversity may be underestimated. Reportedly, close to half of spike-specific TCRs are directed against unmutated variant regions. Repertoire samples came only from after the peak T cell response. Just a handful of AZD1222 recipients were seropositive at baseline.

TCRdb's copy holds only in-frame clones and misses some; the assay was immunoSEQ multiplex PCR. The sample consists of about 110,000 clones, under 90% of them appearing once. V gene TRBV7-9 combines with J gene TRBJ2-7, with a possible D match to TRBD2 (6 bases). The receptor was derived from an adult in good health. The specimen comprised peripheral blood, sampled on day 0 of AZD1222 vaccination. The CDR3 coding sequence is TGTGCCAGCAGGGCCGGGACTGATAGTTACGAGCAGTACTTC. This sequence encodes CASRAGTDSYEQYF.